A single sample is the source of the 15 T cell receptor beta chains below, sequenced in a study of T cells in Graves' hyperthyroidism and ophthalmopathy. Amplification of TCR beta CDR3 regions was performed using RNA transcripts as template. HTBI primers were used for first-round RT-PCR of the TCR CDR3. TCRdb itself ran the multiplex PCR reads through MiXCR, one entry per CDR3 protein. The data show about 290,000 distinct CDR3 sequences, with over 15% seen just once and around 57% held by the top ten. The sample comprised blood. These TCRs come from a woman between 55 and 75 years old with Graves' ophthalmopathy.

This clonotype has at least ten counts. DNA of the CDR3: TGTGCCAGCAGTCTGTCGGAGGGTTACTCTGGAAACACCATATATTTT. As protein: CASSLSEGYSGNTIYF. The V gene is TRBV28, the J gene TRBJ1-3, with unresolved D. V dropped 5 bases and J dropped 0 bases, with 14 bases sitting between them. Germline assignment: CDR1 MDHEN and CDR2 SYDVKM. The CDR3 length is 16 residues.

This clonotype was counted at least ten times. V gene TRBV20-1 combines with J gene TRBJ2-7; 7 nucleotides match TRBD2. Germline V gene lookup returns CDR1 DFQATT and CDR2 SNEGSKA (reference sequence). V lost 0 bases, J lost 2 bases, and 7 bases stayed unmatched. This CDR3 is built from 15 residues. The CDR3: CSARDLGGSTYEQYF. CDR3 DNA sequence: TGCAGTGCTAGAGATCTGGGAGGGTCTACCTACGAGCAGTACTTC.

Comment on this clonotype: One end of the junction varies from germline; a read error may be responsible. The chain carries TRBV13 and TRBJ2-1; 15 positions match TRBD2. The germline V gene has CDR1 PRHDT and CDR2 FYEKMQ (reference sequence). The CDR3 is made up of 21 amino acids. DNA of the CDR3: TGTGCCAGCAGCCCACCGACCTACGGACTAGCGGGGGGGTGGGATGGTAATGAGCAGTCCTTC. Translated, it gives CASSPPTYGLAGGWDGNEQSF.

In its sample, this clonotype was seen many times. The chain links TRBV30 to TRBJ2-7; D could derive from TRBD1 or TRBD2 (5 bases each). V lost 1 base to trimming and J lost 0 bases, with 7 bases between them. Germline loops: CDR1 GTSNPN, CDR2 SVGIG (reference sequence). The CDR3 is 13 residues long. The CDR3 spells CAWSAGTSYEQYF. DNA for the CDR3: TGTGCCTGGAGTGCAGGGACCTCCTACGAGCAGTACTTC.

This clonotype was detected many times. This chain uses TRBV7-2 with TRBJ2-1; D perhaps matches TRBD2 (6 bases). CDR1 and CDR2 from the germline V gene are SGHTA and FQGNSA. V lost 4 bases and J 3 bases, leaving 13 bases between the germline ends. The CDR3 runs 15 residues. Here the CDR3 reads CASSSQGLNYNEQFF. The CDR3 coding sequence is TGTGCCAGCAGCTCGCAGGGACTCAACTACAATGAGCAGTTCTTC.

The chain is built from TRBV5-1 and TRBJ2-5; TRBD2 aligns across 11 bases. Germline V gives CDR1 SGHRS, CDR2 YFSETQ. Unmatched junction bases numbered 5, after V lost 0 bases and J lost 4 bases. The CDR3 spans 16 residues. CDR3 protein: CASSLGTSGSTETQYF. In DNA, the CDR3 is TGCGCCAGCAGCTTGGGAACTAGCGGGAGCACAGAGACCCAGTACTTC.

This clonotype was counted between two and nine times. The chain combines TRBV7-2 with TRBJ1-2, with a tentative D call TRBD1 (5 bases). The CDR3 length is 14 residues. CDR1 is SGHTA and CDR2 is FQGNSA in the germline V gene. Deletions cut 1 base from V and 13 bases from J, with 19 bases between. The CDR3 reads CASSLDANIRVSTF. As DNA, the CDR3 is TGTGCCAGCAGCTTAGACGCTAATATCAGGGTCAGCACCTTC.

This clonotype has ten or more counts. The DNA for the CDR3 is TGTGCCAGCAGCTCGACAGGGATCGTGTCTAATGAAAAACTGTTTTTT. As protein: CASSSTGIVSNEKLFF. J is TRBJ1-4 and V is TRBV7-2, with 7 nucleotides matching TRBD1. Germline V CDR1 and CDR2: SGHTA, FQGNSA. This CDR3 spans 16 amino acids. The trim removed 4 bases at V and 3 bases at J, leaving 8 bases unmatched.

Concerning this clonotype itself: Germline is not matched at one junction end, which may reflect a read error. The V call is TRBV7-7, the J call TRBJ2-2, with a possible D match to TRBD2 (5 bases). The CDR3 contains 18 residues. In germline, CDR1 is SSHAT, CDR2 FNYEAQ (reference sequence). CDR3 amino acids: CASSLDPIGVANTGELFF. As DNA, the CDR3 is TGTGCTAGCAGCTTAGATCCAATCGGGGTGGCAAACACCGGGGAGCTGTTTTTT.

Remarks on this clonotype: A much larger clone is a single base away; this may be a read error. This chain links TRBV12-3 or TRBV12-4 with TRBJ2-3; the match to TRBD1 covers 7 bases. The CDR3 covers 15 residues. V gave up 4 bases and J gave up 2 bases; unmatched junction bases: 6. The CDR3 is CASSSMTGLTDTQYF. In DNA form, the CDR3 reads TGTGCCAGCAGTTCCATGACAGGGCTCACAGATACGCAGTATTTT.

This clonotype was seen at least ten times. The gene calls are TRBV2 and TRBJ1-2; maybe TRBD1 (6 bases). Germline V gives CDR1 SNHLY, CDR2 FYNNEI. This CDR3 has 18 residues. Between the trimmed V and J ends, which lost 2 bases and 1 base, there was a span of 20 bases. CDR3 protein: CASSERIGGRSNNYGYTF. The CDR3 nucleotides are TGTGCCAGCAGTGAAAGGATCGGGGGGCGAAGTAATAACTATGGCTACACCTTC.

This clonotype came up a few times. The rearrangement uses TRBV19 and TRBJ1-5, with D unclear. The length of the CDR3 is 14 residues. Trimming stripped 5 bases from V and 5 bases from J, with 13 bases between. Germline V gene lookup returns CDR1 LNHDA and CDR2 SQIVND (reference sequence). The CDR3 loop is CASSVSLKDQPQHF. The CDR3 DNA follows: TGTGCCAGTAGTGTCTCCTTGAAAGATCAGCCCCAGCATTTT. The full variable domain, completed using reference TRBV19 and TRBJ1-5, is DGGITQSPKYLFRKEGQNVTLSCEQNLNHDAMYWYRQDPGQGLRLIYYSQIVNDFQKGDIAEGYSVSREKKESFPLTVTSAQKNPTAFYLCASSVSLKDQPQHFGDGTRLSIL.

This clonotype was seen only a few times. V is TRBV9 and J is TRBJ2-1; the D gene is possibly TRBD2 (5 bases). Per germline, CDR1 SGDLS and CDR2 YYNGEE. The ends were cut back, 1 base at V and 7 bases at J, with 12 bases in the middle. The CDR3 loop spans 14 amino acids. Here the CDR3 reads CASSVSGRMNEQFF. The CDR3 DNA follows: TGTGCCAGCAGCGTAAGCGGACGGATGAATGAGCAGTTCTTC.

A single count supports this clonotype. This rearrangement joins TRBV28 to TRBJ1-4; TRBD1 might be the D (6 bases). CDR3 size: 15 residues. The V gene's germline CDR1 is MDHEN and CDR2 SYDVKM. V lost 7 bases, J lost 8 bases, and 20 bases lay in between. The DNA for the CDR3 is TGTGCCAGCACCCTCGGGGGGGCAGAGTGGGAAAAACTGTTTTTT. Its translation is CASTLGGAEWEKLFF.

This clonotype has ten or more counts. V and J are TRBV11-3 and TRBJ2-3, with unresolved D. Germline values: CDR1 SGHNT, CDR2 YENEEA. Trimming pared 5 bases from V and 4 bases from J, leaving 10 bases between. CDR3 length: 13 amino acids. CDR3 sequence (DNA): TGTGCCAGCAGCAAGTCCGACCCAGATACGCAGTATTTT. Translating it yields CASSKSDPDTQYF.